Listed below are T cell receptor beta chains from one sample, sequenced in a study of monozygotic twins with cystic fibrosis. Profiling relied on immunoSEQ multiplex PCR, and the TCRdb table lists in-frame clones only, not all of them. The table lists around 29,000 clones, approximately 80% of them singletons. What was sequenced was blood. The receptors derive from a girl aged 2-15 years with cystic fibrosis. Each CDR3 is given with its conserved first and last residue. The D gene is left open where the match is weak. Only part of the rows carry a size: once, few, many, or a class if the clone is expanded.

CDR3 protein	CDR3 DNA	D gene	V gene	J gene	clone size
CASRPENTGELFF	TGTGCCAGCAGACCCGAAAACACCGGGGAGCTGTTTTTT	NA	TRBV13	TRBJ2-2	NA
CASRGGLAGGETQYF	TGTGCCAGCAGGGGTGGACTAGCGGGAGGAGAGACCCAGTACTTC	TRBD2	TRBV5-4	TRBJ2-5	NA
CASAIQGGNTEAFF	TGTGCCAGCGCAATACAGGGTGGAAATACTGAAGCTTTCTTT	NA	TRBV27	TRBJ1-1	few
CASSLVGGTYNEQFF	TGCGCCAGCAGCTTGGTTGGAGGAACCTACAATGAGCAGTTCTTC	NA	TRBV5-1	TRBJ2-1	NA
CASSLEAESRYEQYF	TGTGCCAGCAGCTTGGAGGCGGAGAGCAGGTACGAGCAGTACTTC	NA	TRBV5-4	TRBJ2-7	NA
CASNPGRVGNTIYF	TGTGCCAGCAACCCGGGCAGGGTAGGAAACACCATATATTTT	NA	TRBV5-8	TRBJ1-3	NA
CASSLDRELDGYTF	TGTGCCAGTAGTCTGGACAGGGAATTAGATGGCTACACCTTC	TRBD1	TRBV19	TRBJ1-2	NA
CASSLPGRNTEAFF	TGTGCCAGCAGTCTACCAGGGAGGAACACTGAAGCTTTCTTT	NA	TRBV13	TRBJ1-1	once
CASSSFGVSYEQYF	TGTGCCAGCAGCTCCTTCGGGGTTTCCTACGAGCAGTACTTC	NA	TRBV7-6	TRBJ2-7	NA
CASSDGYEQYF	TGCGCCAGCAGTGACGGCTACGAGCAGTACTTC	NA	TRBV10-1	TRBJ2-7	few
CASSFGSYEQYF	TGTGCCAGCAGTTTCGGGTCCTACGAGCAGTACTTC	NA	TRBV28	TRBJ2-7	NA
CASSVVEDSWSAGELFF	TGTGCCAGCAGCGTAGTGGAGGACTCGTGGTCCGCCGGGGAGCTGTTTTTT	NA	TRBV9	TRBJ2-2	NA
CASRRGQGSYEQYF	TGTGCCAGCAGAAGGGGACAGGGGTCCTACGAGCAGTACTTC	TRBD1	TRBV6-5	TRBJ2-7	once
CASSGARGAMGQYF	TGTGCCAGCAGTGGGGCAAGGGGAGCTATGGGACAGTACTTC	NA	TRBV2	TRBJ2-7	NA
CASSLGTGGNEQFF	TGCGCCAGCAGCTTAGGGACAGGGGGCAATGAGCAGTTCTTC	TRBD1	TRBV5-1	TRBJ2-1	NA
CASTQPGGVGYTF	TGTGCCAGCACTCAGCCGGGGGGGGTTGGCTACACCTTC	NA	TRBV6-5	TRBJ1-2	NA
CASSQSSLGTYEQYF	TGTGCCAGCTCACAGTCTTCCTTAGGGACTTACGAGCAGTACTTC	NA	TRBV18	TRBJ2-7	NA
CASSFRGYQETQYF	TGTGCCAGCAGCTTTAGGGGGTACCAAGAGACCCAGTACTTC	NA	TRBV11-2	TRBJ2-5	NA
CAGKTDQNTEAFF	TGTGCCGGGAAGACAGATCAGAACACTGAAGCTTTCTTT	NA	TRBV5-4	TRBJ1-1	NA
CASTRRAGYTF	TGTGCCAGCACTCGCCGGGCCGGCTACACCTTC	NA	TRBV2	TRBJ1-2	NA
CAWTGLGTNTEAFF	TGTGCCTGGACGGGTCTGGGAACGAACACTGAAGCTTTCTTT	NA	TRBV30	TRBJ1-1	NA
CAWRAGGITEAFF	TGTGCCTGGAGGGCGGGGGGGATCACTGAAGCTTTCTTT	NA	TRBV30	TRBJ1-1	NA
CASSNLLSSGRIYEQYF	TGTGCCAGCAGCAACCTTCTTTCTAGCGGGAGGATCTACGAGCAGTACTTC	NA	TRBV21-1	TRBJ2-7	NA
CASSMWTGIFNQPQHF	TGTGCCAGTAGTATGTGGACAGGGATCTTCAATCAGCCCCAGCATTTT	TRBD1	TRBV19	TRBJ1-5	once
CASTWTRETDTQYF	TGTGCCAGCACCTGGACAAGGGAAACAGATACGCAGTATTTT	NA	TRBV2	TRBJ2-3	NA
CASSTGVYEQYF	TGTGCCAGCAGCACAGGGGTCTACGAGCAGTACTTC	TRBD1	TRBV5-4	TRBJ2-7	once
CASSVGTVQETQYF	TGTGCCAGCAGTGTCGGGACAGTCCAAGAGACCCAGTACTTC	TRBD1	TRBV9	TRBJ2-5	NA
CAWSDRARHQPQHF	TGTGCCTGGAGTGACAGGGCCCGCCATCAGCCCCAGCATTTT	NA	TRBV30	TRBJ1-5	NA
CASSSFTGTSPDTQYF	TGTGCCAGCAGCTCATTTACAGGGACTTCCCCAGATACGCAGTATTTT	NA	TRBV11-3	TRBJ2-3	NA
CASSRGSNTEAFF	TGTGCCAGCAGCCGGGGATCTAACACTGAAGCTTTCTTT	NA	TRBV14	TRBJ1-1	NA
CASSSRTDGTDTQYF	TGCGCCAGCAGTTCCAGGACAGACGGCACAGATACGCAGTATTTT	NA	TRBV10-2	TRBJ2-3	NA